A single sample is the source of the 8 T cell receptor beta chains below, sequenced in a study of T-cell memory formation after mild COVID-19. Via MiXCR, TCRdb re-called the 5' RACE reads, giving one row per CDR3 protein. The table has over 400,000 distinct CDR3 sequences, 20% to 25% seen once; the top ten hold 10% to 15%. Sequencing was performed on PBMCs or a T cell subset sorted from them (not recorded which). These receptors all stem from an adult woman who had mild COVID-19 (a few samples of this study predate the infection). Cell type and time point are not known.

This clonotype showed up just a few times. The rearrangement links TRBV5-1 to TRBJ2-7, with no clear D. CDR3 length: 14 residues. Germline-derived CDR1 and CDR2 are SGHRS and YFSETQ. The germline V and J ends were trimmed by 5 bases and 6 bases, with 18 bases remaining between them. The chain's CDR3 is CASRGREVVSEQYF. The CDR3 bases are TGCGCCAGCAGGGGTAGGGAAGTGGTTTCCGAGCAGTACTTC.

There are a few counts of this clonotype. The chain links TRBV5-1 to TRBJ1-1; D gene unclear. V gave up 4 bases and J gave up 4 bases, with 17 bases separating them. CDR3 size: 15 residues. The germline CDR1 and CDR2 sequences are SGHRS and YFSETQ. The CDR3 DNA sequence: TGCGCCAGCAGCCGGGAGGGATCGTGGGGCACTGAAGCTTTCTTT. It encodes CASSREGSWGTEAFF.

The table lists this clonotype with many counts. The gene calls are TRBV4-2 and TRBJ2-1, with D possibly matching TRBD2 (5 bases). Trimming took off 6 bases at V and 10 bases at J, with 19 bases between the two ends. There are 14 residues in the CDR3. Germline V lookup: CDR1 LGHNA, CDR2 YNFKEQ. The CDR3 protein is CASRPGLPSDEQFF. In DNA form, the CDR3 reads TGTGCCAGCAGACCCGGACTCCCCTCCGACGAGCAGTTCTTC.

V and J are TRBV10-3 and TRBJ2-5; the D gene is possibly TRBD1 (5 bases). The V end was cut by 6 bases, the J end by 5 bases, with 16 bases between. Germline values: CDR1 ENHRY, CDR2 SYGVKD. The CDR3 covers 14 residues. CDR3 nucleotides: TGTGCCATCAGGGAAGAAACTAACAGGGAGACCCAGTACTTC. It translates to CAIREETNRETQYF.

There are a few counts of this clonotype. The chain employs TRBV6-1 and TRBJ2-3, with D perhaps being TRBD1 or TRBD2 (5 bases each). CDR1 is MNHNS and CDR2 is SASEGT in the germline V gene. V was shortened by 4 bases and J by 0 bases, with 17 bases between the two germline ends. CDR3 size: 17 residues. CDR3 loop: CASSALGTGYSTDTQYF. In DNA, the CDR3 is TGTGCCAGCAGTGCCCTAGGGACGGGGTACAGCACAGATACGCAGTATTTT.

This clonotype has a handful of counts. The chain combines TRBV7-2 with TRBJ2-3; 13 bases map to TRBD2. Germline loops: CDR1 SGHTA, CDR2 FQGNSA. The trim removed 1 base at V and 6 bases at J, leaving 7 bases unmatched. CDR3 size: 17 residues. This CDR3 reads CASSLGGLAGAGDTQYF. CDR3 nucleotide sequence: TGTGCCAGCAGCTTAGGAGGACTAGCGGGAGCAGGCGATACGCAGTATTTT.

J is TRBJ2-1 and V is TRBV18; 8 nucleotides line up with TRBD1. V gave up 3 bases and J gave up 8 bases; unmatched junction bases: 6. This CDR3 has 14 amino acids. CDR1 and CDR2 (germline): KGHSH, LQKENI. CDR3 residues: CASSPRDRWDEQFF. The CDR3 DNA reads as TGTGCCAGCTCACCCAGGGACAGGTGGGATGAGCAGTTCTTC.

CDR3 amino acids: CASSLRNAYQETQYF. The CDR3 nucleotides are TGTGCCAGCAGCTTACGCAACGCATATCAAGAGACCCAGTACTTC. This chain joins TRBV7-6 and TRBJ2-5; D uncertain. Germline V gene lookup returns CDR1 SGHVS and CDR2 FNYEAQ. V gave up 2 bases and J gave up 2 bases, with 12 bases separating them. There are 15 residues in the CDR3.